This TCR beta chain was retrieved from a study of T cell responses to AZD1222 COVID-19 vaccine. Study-wide findings and caveats: The CD4 TCRs associated with vaccination extended across spike and predominated at 160-218 and 743-854. Among AZD1222 vaccinees, only six or seven were seropositive at baseline. Among the donors, most were white British and more were female, and clonal diversity was possibly underestimated. Nearly half of unique spike-specific TCRs reportedly avoided B.1.351 and B.1.1.7 mutated regions.

Data came from immunoSEQ multiplex PCR; TCRdb stores just in-frame clones and leaves some out. This table holds 85,000 to 90,000 clones, around nine tenths found once. As concerns this clone: What it binds is unknown.

V lost 3 bases and J lost 7, with 21 bases in between. The CDR3 covers 17 residues. Germline V gene lookup returns CDR1 LGHDT and CDR2 YNNKEL (reference sequence). This specimen was peripheral blood, taken on day 0 of AZD1222 vaccination. The sequence was collected from an adult in good health. The chain has TRBV3-1 (or the pseudogene TRBV3-2) and TRBJ2-2; possibly TRBD1 or TRBD2 for D (5 bases each). CDR3 sequence (DNA): TGTGCCAGCAGCCAGTCGAGGGGCAGGGAAGTAGGCGGGGAGCTGTTTTTT. This sequence encodes CASSQSRGREVGGELFF.